Listed below are T cell receptor beta chains from one sample, sequenced in a study of T-cell reconstitution after alpha-beta-depleted transplantation in children. TCRdb passed the PCR reads through MiXCR, listing each CDR3 protein once. The sample consists of around 190,000 distinct CDR3 sequences, about 7% of them appearing once. The sequenced sample was PBMCs, obtained before TCRalphabeta/CD19-depleted stem cell transplant. These receptors all come from a boy aged 2 to 10 with acute lymphoblastic leukemia, due to receive a stem cell transplant. The CDR3 runs from the conserved cysteine through the conserved F or W. A D gene is named only where the DNA matches it firmly. Size is stated for part of the rows, as once, few or many counts, or as a class when the clone is expanded.

size,J,D,V,DNA,CDR3
NA,TRBJ2-3,NA,TRBV7-9,TGTGCCAGCACCCCGGAGATGCGGGCGCTACCTTCAGATACGCAGTATTTT,CASTPEMRALPSDTQYF
many,TRBJ2-7,NA,TRBV7-2,TGTGCCAGCAGCTTAATCCTAGCGACCTCCTACGAGCAGTACTTC,CASSLILATSYEQYF
NA,TRBJ2-5,NA,TRBV3-1,TGTGCCAGCAGCCCAGAAACAGGGACTCACGAAGAGACCCAGTACTTC,CASSPETGTHEETQYF
many,TRBJ2-1,NA,TRBV10-2,TGCGCCAGCAGTGAGTGGGACAATGAGCAGTTCTTC,CASSEWDNEQFF
many,TRBJ2-3,TRBD1,TRBV7-3,TGTGCCAGCAGCTCCGGGACAGGCACAGATACGCAGTATTTT,CASSSGTGTDTQYF
many,TRBJ2-1,NA,TRBV11-3,TGTGCCAGCAGCTTTGGAGGAACCCTCAATGAGCAGTTCTTC,CASSFGGTLNEQFF
few,TRBJ2-7,NA,TRBV29-1,TGCAGCGTTGTGGGAGGTTTCGAGTTTGGAGAGCAGTACTTC,CSVVGGFEFGEQYF
NA,TRBJ1-1,TRBD1,TRBV7-9,TGTGCCAGCAGCTCTAGGGACAGGGGGCCGACTGAAGCTTTCTTT,CASSSRDRGPTEAFF
many,TRBJ2-7,TRBD2,TRBV7-8,TGTGCCAGCAGCTTAGGACTAGCGGGGATTAAATCCTACGAGCAGTACTTC,CASSLGLAGIKSYEQYF
many,TRBJ2-5,TRBD1,TRBV10-3,TGTGCCATCAGTGGGACAGGGGCAGAGACCCAGTACTTC,CAISGTGAETQYF
many,TRBJ2-2,NA,TRBV5-1,TGCGCCAGCAGCCCCCGGCCGCCTAACACCGGGGAGCTGTTTTTT,CASSPRPPNTGELFF
many,TRBJ2-3,NA,TRBV7-2,TGTGCCAGCAGCTTATTAACTAGCACAGATACGCAGTATTTT,CASSLLTSTDTQYF
many,TRBJ2-6,NA,TRBV29-1,TGCAGCGTTGTGTCGCAGGGGGGAACTGGGGCCAACGTCCTGACTTTC,CSVVSQGGTGANVLTF
many,TRBJ1-1,TRBD1,TRBV6-5,TGTGCCAGCAGGCCCGCGGGACAGGGTGTGTCTGAAGCTTTCTTT,CASRPAGQGVSEAFF
few,TRBJ2-4,NA,TRBV15,TGTGCCACCAGGGACCAGTCGAGGGGGGCTCTAGCCAAAAACATTCAGTACTTC,CATRDQSRGALAKNIQYF
NA,TRBJ2-5,TRBD2,TRBV5-4,TGTGCCAGCAGTATAGAGCGGGGGTGGGAGACCCAGTACTTC,CASSIERGWETQYF
many,TRBJ1-4,NA,TRBV18,TGTGCCAGCTCAAACCGACAACGGCTGTTTTTT,CASSNRQRLFF
NA,TRBJ1-3,NA,TRBV20-1,TGCAGTGCTAGACCGGGTGTCGGTGGAAACACCATATATTTT,CSARPGVGGNTIYF
many,TRBJ2-1,NA,TRBV6-2/TRBV6-3,TGTGCCAGCGTTGCCTACAATGAGCAGTTCTTC,CASVAYNEQFF
few,TRBJ2-7,NA,TRBV2,TGTGCCAGCAGACAGGGGGGGCTCCACGAGCAGTACTTC,CASRQGGLHEQYF
many,TRBJ2-2,NA,TRBV11-3,TGTGCCAGCAGCTTACAGGGAGACACCGGGGAGCTGTTTTTT,CASSLQGDTGELFF
NA,TRBJ2-7,TRBD2,TRBV27,TGTGCCAGCAGTCCTAGCGGGAGTCGCTACGAGCAGTACTTC,CASSPSGSRYEQYF
many,TRBJ2-1,NA,TRBV2,TGTGCCAGCAGTTGGCCTAGCTATCGTGAGCAGTTCTTC,CASSWPSYREQFF
many,TRBJ2-1,NA,TRBV5-1,TGCGCCAGCAGCGAGGGGTACAATGAGCAGTTCTTC,CASSEGYNEQFF
NA,TRBJ2-7,NA,TRBV20-1,TGCAGTGCTACCGTCAGTGGAATAACCTACGAGCAGTACTTC,CSATVSGITYEQYF
few,TRBJ2-2,NA,TRBV7-2,TGTGCCAGCAGCCCCCCGACTAGTCGGGACACCGGGGAGCTGTTTTTT,CASSPPTSRDTGELFF
NA,TRBJ2-7,NA,TRBV27,TGTGCCAGCAGTTTACCGCAGGGTCTGTACGAGCAGTACTTC,CASSLPQGLYEQYF
NA,TRBJ2-7,NA,TRBV21-1,TGTGCCAGCAGACCCGGGACAGTCGGCGAGCAGTACTTC,CASRPGTVGEQYF
NA,TRBJ2-1,NA,TRBV19,TGTGCCAGTAGTAAAGGCAGGGACAATGAGCAGTTCTTC,CASSKGRDNEQFF
NA,TRBJ2-7,NA,TRBV3-1,TGTGCCAGCAGCCAAGCCTTATCTCCAGGATACTCCTACGAGCAGTACTTC,CASSQALSPGYSYEQYF
many,TRBJ2-3,NA,TRBV7-2,TGTGCCAGCAGCTCGGCAGGGGATACGCAGTATTTT,CASSSAGDTQYF
many,TRBJ1-1,NA,TRBV28,TGTGCCAGTACTTCGACAGTGAACACTGAAGCTTTCTTT,CASTSTVNTEAFF
many,TRBJ1-5,NA,TRBV28,TGTGCCAGCAGTGACGGACAGATTAATCAGCCCCAGCATTTT,CASSDGQINQPQHF
few,TRBJ1-5,NA,TRBV18,TGTGCCAGCTCACCAGGTATGAGAGCCTCTAGCAATCAGCCCCAGCATTTT,CASSPGMRASSNQPQHF
few,TRBJ2-1,TRBD2,TRBV10-2,TGCGCCAGCAGTCCTAGGACTAGCGGGGGGGTAGATCGGTTCTTC,CASSPRTSGGVDRFF
many,TRBJ2-3,NA,TRBV3-1,TGTGCCAGCAGCATCAGCGAGGGACTCACAGATACGCAGTATTTT,CASSISEGLTDTQYF
few,TRBJ1-1,TRBD1,TRBV5-6,TGTGCCAGCAGCCCCCAGGAGTACCGGGACAGGAGACTGAACACTGAAGCTTTCTTT,CASSPQEYRDRRLNTEAFF
NA,TRBJ2-7,NA,TRBV7-6,TGTGCCAGCAGGAGCGGGACAACTTCCTCCTACGAGCAGTACTTC,CASRSGTTSSYEQYF
many,TRBJ2-3,NA,TRBV10-3,TGTGCCATCAGTTCCCCACAACCGGGACGTGCCGGAGATACGCAGTATTTT,CAISSPQPGRAGDTQYF
NA,TRBJ1-1,NA,TRBV12-3/TRBV12-4,TGTGCCAGCACTCCCTTTGGGCCTGGGGACACTGAAGCTTTCTTT,CASTPFGPGDTEAFF
many,TRBJ2-7,TRBD1,TRBV29-1,TGCAGCGTAATCGACAGGGGCTACGAGCAGTACTTC,CSVIDRGYEQYF
many,TRBJ2-6,NA,TRBV5-1,TGCGCCAGCAGCGAAAGTGTCTCTGGGGCCAACGTCCTGACTTTC,CASSESVSGANVLTF
many,TRBJ2-3,NA,TRBV4-2,TGTGCCAGCAGCCAAGCCCCGGACAAGGACACAGATACGCAGTATTTT,CASSQAPDKDTDTQYF
many,TRBJ1-3,NA,TRBV12-3/TRBV12-4,TGTGCCAGCCGCCCTTCGGGCGGAACCGGAAGACTATATTTT,CASRPSGGTGRLYF
NA,TRBJ1-3,TRBD1,TRBV7-2,TGTGCCAGCAGCCAACGACAGGGTACAAACACCATATATTTT,CASSQRQGTNTIYF